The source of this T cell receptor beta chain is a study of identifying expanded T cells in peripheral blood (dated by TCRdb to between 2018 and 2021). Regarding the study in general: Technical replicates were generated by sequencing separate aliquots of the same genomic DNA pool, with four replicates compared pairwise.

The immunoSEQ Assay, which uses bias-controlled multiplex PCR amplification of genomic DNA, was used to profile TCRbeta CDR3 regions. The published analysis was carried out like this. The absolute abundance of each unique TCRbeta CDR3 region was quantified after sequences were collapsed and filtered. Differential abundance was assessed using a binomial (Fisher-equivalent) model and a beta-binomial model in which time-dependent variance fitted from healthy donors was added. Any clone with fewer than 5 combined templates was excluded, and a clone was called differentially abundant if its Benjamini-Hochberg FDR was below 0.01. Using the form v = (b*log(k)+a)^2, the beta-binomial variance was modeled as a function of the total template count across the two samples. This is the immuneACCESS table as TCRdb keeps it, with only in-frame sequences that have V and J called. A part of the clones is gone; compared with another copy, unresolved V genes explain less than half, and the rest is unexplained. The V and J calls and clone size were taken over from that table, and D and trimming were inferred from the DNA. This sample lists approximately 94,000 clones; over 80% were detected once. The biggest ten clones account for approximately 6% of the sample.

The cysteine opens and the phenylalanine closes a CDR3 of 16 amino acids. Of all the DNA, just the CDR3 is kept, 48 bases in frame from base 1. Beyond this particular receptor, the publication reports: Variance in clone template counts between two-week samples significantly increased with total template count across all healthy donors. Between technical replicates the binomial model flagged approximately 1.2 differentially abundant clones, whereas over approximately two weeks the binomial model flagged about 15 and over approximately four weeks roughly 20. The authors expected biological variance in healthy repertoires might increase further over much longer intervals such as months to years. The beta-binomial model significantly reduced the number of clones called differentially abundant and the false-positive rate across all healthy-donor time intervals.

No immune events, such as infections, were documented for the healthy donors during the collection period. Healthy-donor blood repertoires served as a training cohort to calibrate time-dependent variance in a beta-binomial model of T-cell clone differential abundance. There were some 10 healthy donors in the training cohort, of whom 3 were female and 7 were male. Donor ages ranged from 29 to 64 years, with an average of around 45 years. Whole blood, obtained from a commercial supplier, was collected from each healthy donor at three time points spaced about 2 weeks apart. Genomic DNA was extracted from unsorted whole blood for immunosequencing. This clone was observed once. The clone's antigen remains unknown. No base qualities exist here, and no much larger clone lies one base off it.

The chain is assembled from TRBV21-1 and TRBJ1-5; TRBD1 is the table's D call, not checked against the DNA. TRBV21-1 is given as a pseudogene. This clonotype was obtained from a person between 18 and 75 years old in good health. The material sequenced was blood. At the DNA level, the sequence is TGTGCCCGACTGCGAGACAGTTGTTTTAGCAATCAGCCCCAGCATTTT. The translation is CARLRDSCFSNQPQHF.